A single sample is the source of the 32 T cell receptor beta chains below, sequenced in a study of cytomegalovirus exposure and HLA in healthy donors. The PCR employed 60 Vbeta primers together with 13 Jbeta primers. TCRdb's table, derived via immunoSEQ multiplex PCR, lists solely in-frame clones and lacks some. The repertoire holds over 150,000 clones, with roughly four fifths as singletons. Sequenced sample: PBMCs. These receptors originate from a man aged 45-65 years in good health and CMV-seronegative.

The chain joins TRBV2 to TRBJ2-5, with D perhaps matching TRBD2 (6 bases). The V gene lost 8 bases and the J gene lost 3 bases, with 19 bases spanning the gap. This CDR3 region has 15 residues. Germline V lookup: CDR1 SNHLY, CDR2 FYNNEI. The CDR3 DNA is TGTGCCAGCGGTCGGGGGAGCCCAAACGAAGAGACCCAGTACTTC. Translation gives CASGRGSPNEETQYF.

J is TRBJ1-2 and V is TRBV2, with TRBD1 identical over 7 bases. The CDR3 consists of 15 residues. Losses at the gene ends were 1 base for V and 2 bases for J; bases not matched to a gene: 4. In germline, CDR1 is SNHLY, CDR2 FYNNEI. This CDR3 is CASSEGDSYNYGYTF. The CDR3 coding sequence is TGTGCCAGCAGTGAAGGGGACAGCTACAACTATGGCTACACCTTC.

The chain is built from TRBV15 and TRBJ1-1; a weak D match, TRBD1 (6 bases). Trimming took 3 bases from V and 0 from J, leaving 11 bases between them. The CDR3 length is 15 residues. The V gene's germline CDR1 is LNHNV and CDR2 YYDKDF (reference sequence). The CDR3 coding sequence is TGTGCCACCAGCAGGGCCGGGACACTGAACACTGAAGCTTTCTTT. This codes for CATSRAGTLNTEAFF.

The chain has TRBV5-1 and TRBJ2-3, with D perhaps TRBD1 (6 bases). Germline V lookup: CDR1 SGHRS, CDR2 YFSETQ. The V end lost 7 bases, the J end lost 2 bases, and 14 bases lay between the germline ends. CDR3 length: 14 amino acids. CDR3 amino acids: CASHREETTDTQYF. CDR3 coding DNA: TGCGCCAGCCACAGGGAAGAGACCACAGATACGCAGTATTTT.

In regard to this clone: An end of the junction does not agree with germline; a read error may underlie this. V and J are TRBV7-9 and TRBJ2-2; weak D call: TRBD2 (7 bases). This CDR3 comprises 17 residues. From germline, CDR1 is SEHNR and CDR2 FQNEAQ (reference sequence). The CDR3 is CSSRGGLAGLGAGELFF. CDR3 bases: TGTTCCAGCAGGGGCGGCTTAGCGGGCCTTGGGGCCGGGGAGCTGTTTTTT.

The CDR3 sequence: CASSQLIGQYNEQFF. CDR3 coding DNA: TGCGCCAGCAGCCAATTGATAGGACAGTACAATGAGCAGTTCTTC. The genes are TRBV5-1 and TRBJ2-1; tentatively, D is TRBD1 (6 bases). The germline V and J ends were trimmed by 4 bases and 4 bases, with 15 bases remaining between them. This CDR3 is 15 amino acids long. The germline CDR1 and CDR2 sequences are SGHRS and YFSETQ.

This chain connects TRBV6-5 to TRBJ2-7; D gene ambiguous. The J call may be in error: the DNA end matches TRBJ2-5 better. The CDR3 covers 14 residues. From germline, CDR1 is MNHEY and CDR2 SVGAGI. CDR3 amino acids: CASSYGQTQETQYF. For the CDR3, the DNA is TGTGCCAGCAGTTACGGGCAGACCCAAGAGACCCAGTACTTC.

The chain combines TRBV5-1 with TRBJ1-2, with 7 bases identical to TRBD1. The CDR3 has 14 residues. Germline trimming cut 3 bases from V and 2 bases from J; bases unmatched to any gene: 4. Germline-derived CDR1 and CDR2 are SGHRS and YFSETQ. In nucleotides, the CDR3 is TGCGCCAGCAGCTCGGACAGGAACAACTATGGCTACACCTTC. This sequence encodes CASSSDRNNYGYTF.

The sample holds a few counts of this clone. The chain uses TRBV6-1 and TRBJ1-5; D unresolved. Germline V CDR1 and CDR2: MNHNS, SASEGT. This CDR3 is 13 amino acids long. Trimming cost V 9 bases and J 0 bases, with 9 bases left between them. The CDR3 spells CASNNYSNQPQHF. As DNA, the CDR3 is TGTGCCAGTAACAATTATAGCAATCAGCCCCAGCATTTT.

The chain has TRBV6-5 and TRBJ1-1, with a possible D match to TRBD1 (5 bases). Trimming took off 5 bases at V and 11 bases at J, with 15 bases between the two ends. The germline CDR1 and CDR2 sequences are MNHEY and SVGAGI. This CDR3 is built from 12 residues. CDR3 sequence (DNA): TGTGCCAGCAGTAGCCCAGGGTCCCAGGCTTTCTTT. Its protein product is CASSSPGSQAFF.

The rearrangement links TRBV7-2 to TRBJ2-7, with 12 bases fitting TRBD2. The V gene end was trimmed by 5 bases and the J gene end by 3 bases; junction bases not matched to a gene: 5. Germline V gene data show CDR1 as SGHTA and CDR2 as FQGNSA. This CDR3 has 15 residues. CDR3 protein: CASSVRLAGDYEQYF. Here the CDR3 DNA reads TGTGCCAGCAGCGTCAGACTAGCGGGAGACTACGAGCAGTACTTC.

The V gene is TRBV28, the J gene TRBJ1-1, with D perhaps matching TRBD1 (5 bases). V was clipped by 5 bases and J by 4 bases, with 17 bases between them. The V gene's germline CDR1 is MDHEN and CDR2 SYDVKM. The CDR3 spans 15 residues. This CDR3 is CASSPRVSGLTEAFF. The CDR3, as DNA: TGTGCCAGCAGTCCCAGGGTCTCCGGCCTCACTGAAGCTTTCTTT.

This chain uses TRBV6-5 with TRBJ2-5; D is undetermined. The end of the DNA fits TRBJ2-7 better, so the J call may be wrong. CDR3 length: 14 residues. Per germline, CDR1 MNHEY and CDR2 SVGAGI. In DNA, the CDR3 is TGTGCCAGCAGTTACACCCGCCGCGCCTACGAGCAGTACTTC. Protein: CASSYTRRAYEQYF.

The chain is built from TRBV9 and TRBJ2-2; the match to TRBD1 covers 7 bases. J gave up 4 bases and V 4 bases, and 7 bases lay outside the gene matches. The CDR3 extends over 15 amino acids. Looked up from germline, CDR1 is SGDLS and CDR2 is YYNGEE. The chain's CDR3 is CASSIRGLSTGELFF. CDR3 DNA sequence: TGTGCCAGCAGCATAAGGGGGCTAAGCACCGGGGAGCTGTTTTTT.

The rearrangement uses TRBV5-4 and TRBJ2-3; 11 bases map to TRBD2. V gave up 10 bases and J gave up 8 bases; unmatched junction bases: 9. Germline loops: CDR1 SGHNT, CDR2 YYREEE (reference sequence). The CDR3 covers 13 residues. The CDR3 loop reads CAGRSGREGTQYF. CDR3 coding DNA: TGTGCCGGACGTAGCGGGAGGGAAGGTACGCAGTATTTT.

The chain combines TRBV6-6 with TRBJ2-1, with TRBD2 as a possible D gene (7 bases). Germline-derived CDR1 and CDR2 are MNHNY and SVGAGI (reference sequence). The CDR3 runs to 15 residues. V lost 10 bases and J lost 4, with 20 bases in between. Here the CDR3 DNA reads TGTGCCATCCGTCCGGGGAGGGGGGGGTACAATGAGCAGTTCTTC. It yields the protein CAIRPGRGGYNEQFF.

The chain joins TRBV5-6 to TRBJ2-5; 9 bases are a match to TRBD2. Losses at the gene ends were 4 bases for V and 0 bases for J; bases not matched to a gene: 10. Germline assignment: CDR1 SGHDT and CDR2 YYEEEE. CDR3 length: 17 residues. CDR3: CASSPPRVAGDQETQYF. The CDR3 region has the DNA TGTGCCAGCAGCCCTCCCCGCGTAGCGGGGGACCAAGAGACCCAGTACTTC.

V is TRBV6-1 and J is TRBJ2-5, with D possibly matching TRBD1 (5 bases). The DNA end is a closer match to TRBJ2-7, so the J assignment may be wrong. The CDR3 has 14 residues. Per germline, CDR1 MNHNS and CDR2 SASEGT. CDR3 in DNA: TGTGCCAGCAGTGACAGGGCCCCATCCTACGAGCAGTACTTC. Protein product: CASSDRAPSYEQYF.

The DNA for the CDR3 is TGTGCCAGTAGTATTATCCACACCTCCTACGAGCAGTACTTC. It yields the protein CASSIIHTSYEQYF. The chain employs TRBV19 and TRBJ2-7, with no clear D. The CDR3 totals 14 residues. Germline loops: CDR1 LNHDA, CDR2 SQIVND (reference sequence). Trimming cost V 3 bases and J 0 bases, with 9 bases left between them.

This clone was counted once. The V gene is TRBV27, the J gene TRBJ2-1, with a tentative D call TRBD2 (5 bases). CDR1 is MNHEY, CDR2 SMNVEV, per germline (reference sequence). The CDR3 contains 15 residues. The V end lost 5 bases, the J end lost 0 bases, and 11 bases lay between the germline ends. The CDR3 DNA reads as TGTGCCAGCAGTCCCCGGGGAAACTCCTACAATGAGCAGTTCTTC. It is translated as CASSPRGNSYNEQFF.

The chain combines TRBV5-6 with TRBJ2-5, with D possibly matching TRBD2 (5 bases). Gene TRBJ2-7 matches the end of the DNA better, so the J call may be wrong. Germline CDR1 is SGHDT and CDR2 is YYEEEE. The CDR3 is 13 residues long. CDR3 in DNA: TGTGCCAGCAGCCGCCGGGATTCCTACGAGCAGTACTTC. Translated: CASSRRDSYEQYF.

The chain couples TRBV19 to TRBJ1-4; TRBD1 is a possible D gene (6 bases). The V gene lost 5 bases and the J gene lost 1 base, with 11 bases spanning the gap. This CDR3 spans 15 amino acids. In germline, CDR1 is LNHDA, CDR2 SQIVND (reference sequence). The CDR3: CASSVKQGTNEKLFF. For the CDR3, the DNA is TGTGCCAGTAGTGTGAAACAGGGAACTAATGAAAAACTGTTTTTT. The variable domain in full, with the rest retrieved from reference TRBV19 and TRBJ1-4, is DGGITQSPKYLFRKEGQNVTLSCEQNLNHDAMYWYRQDPGQGLRLIYYSQIVNDFQKGDIAEGYSVSREKKESFPLTVTSAQKNPTAFYLCASSVKQGTNEKLFFGSGTQLSVL.

This clone was seen more than once but under ten times. The gene calls are TRBV6-6 and TRBJ1-5; D unclear. This CDR3 contains 14 residues. The germline V gene has CDR1 MNHNY and CDR2 SVGAGI (reference sequence). V shed 7 bases and J shed 7 bases, with 17 bases lying between them. The CDR3 coding sequence is TGTGCCAGCAAGCCTCCGCGGGTCGGGCAGCCCCAGCATTTT. Translated, it gives CASKPPRVGQPQHF.

The CDR3 loop is CSVGGLLMAQYF. In DNA form, the CDR3 reads TGCAGCGTTGGGGGCCTCCTAATGGCCCAGTACTTC. The chain joins TRBV29-1 to TRBJ2-5; a possible D gene is TRBD1 (5 bases). The CDR3 is 12 residues long. Trimming stripped 4 bases from V and 9 bases from J, with 15 bases between. Germline V gives CDR1 SQVTM, CDR2 ANQGSEA.

The chain recombines TRBV6-6 with TRBJ2-2, with TRBD1 identical over 7 bases. The CDR3 contains 16 residues. The V gene end was trimmed by 6 bases and the J gene end by 4 bases; junction bases not matched to a gene: 11. Germline CDR1 is MNHNY and CDR2 is SVGAGI (reference sequence). CDR3 sequence: CASRGSGTEGTGELFF. The CDR3 nucleotides are TGTGCCAGCAGGGGATCCGGGACAGAGGGCACCGGGGAGCTGTTTTTT.

The chain couples TRBV5-5 to TRBJ1-2; no firm D call. The CDR3 is made up of 17 amino acids. Germline V lookup: CDR1 SGHKS, CDR2 YYEKEE (reference sequence). Trimming removed 4 bases from V and 3 bases from J, with 22 bases in between. The chain's CDR3 is CASSAGKTIGMDYGYTF. The CDR3 region has the DNA TGTGCCAGCAGCGCCGGGAAGACGATAGGAATGGACTATGGCTACACCTTC.

The gene calls are TRBV23-1 and TRBJ2-7, with D possibly being TRBD1 (6 bases). TRBV23-1 counts as an open reading frame of uncertain function. This CDR3 is 16 amino acids long. Trimming removed 9 bases from V and 2 bases from J, with 23 bases in between. The CDR3 loop is CASFCPRRTATYEQYF. The CDR3 DNA follows: TGCGCCAGTTTCTGTCCAAGGCGGACAGCTACCTACGAGCAGTACTTC.

The rearrangement links TRBV2 to TRBJ2-1; 10 bases fit TRBD1. Germline CDR1 reads SNHLY; CDR2 reads FYNNEI. After removal of 7 bases from V and 0 bases from J, the junction contained 3 bases not matched to a gene. The CDR3 extends over 15 amino acids. The CDR3 region is CASMRTGGSYNEQFF. The CDR3 DNA reads as TGTGCCAGCATGCGGACAGGGGGCTCCTACAATGAGCAGTTCTTC.

Only a few counts were recorded for this clone. The chain employs TRBV28 and TRBJ1-2; 9 bases fit TRBD1. The CDR3 covers 17 residues. V gave up 6 bases and J gave up 8 bases; unmatched junction bases: 19. CDR1 is MDHEN, CDR2 SYDVKM, per germline. The CDR3 nucleotides are TGTGCCAGCAGCCAGATTATACCAGACAGGGGGATTGAAGGCTACACCTTC. The encoded protein is CASSQIIPDRGIEGYTF.

Details on this clone: One end of the junction does not line up with germline, which may come from a read error. The V and J genes are TRBV7-9 and TRBJ1-4; the D gene is possibly TRBD1 (6 bases). The CDR3 is 14 amino acids. CDR1 and CDR2 from the germline V gene are SEHNR and FQNEAQ (reference sequence). The CDR3 here is CSSSETGSGEKLFF. CDR3 sequence (DNA): TGTTCCAGCAGCGAAACAGGGTCGGGGGAAAAACTGTTTTTT.

The gene calls are TRBV29-1 and TRBJ2-4, with D maybe TRBD1 (5 bases). CDR3 length: 11 amino acids. The V and J ends lost 6 bases and 5 bases respectively, with 8 bases between them. The V gene's germline CDR1 is SQVTM and CDR2 ANQGSEA. The CDR3 here is CSVQGENIQYF. CDR3 in DNA: TGCAGCGTGCAGGGTGAAAACATTCAGTACTTC.

This clone was counted a single time. This chain joins TRBV28 and TRBJ2-1, with 8 bases matching TRBD2. Per the germline V gene, CDR1 is MDHEN and CDR2 is SYDVKM. Losses at the gene ends were 9 bases for V and 12 bases for J; bases not matched to a gene: 10. The CDR3 has 12 amino acids. The CDR3 DNA reads TGTGCCAGTCGGACTAGCCGGGCCTCGCAGTTCTTC. It codes for CASRTSRASQFF.